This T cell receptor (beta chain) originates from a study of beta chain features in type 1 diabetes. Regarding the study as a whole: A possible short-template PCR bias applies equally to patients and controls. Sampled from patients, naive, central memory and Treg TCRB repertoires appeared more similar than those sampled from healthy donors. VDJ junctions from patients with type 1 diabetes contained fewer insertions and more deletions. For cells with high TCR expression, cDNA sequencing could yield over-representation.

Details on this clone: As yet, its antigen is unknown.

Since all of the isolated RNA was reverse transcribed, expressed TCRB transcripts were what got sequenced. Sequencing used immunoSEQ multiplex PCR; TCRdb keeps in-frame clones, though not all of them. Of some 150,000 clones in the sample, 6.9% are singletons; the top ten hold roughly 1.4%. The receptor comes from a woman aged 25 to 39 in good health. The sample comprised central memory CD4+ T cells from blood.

CDR3: CASSQVSPAGVGTQYF. Written as DNA, the CDR3 is TGCGCCAGCAGCCAAGTCTCTCCAGCGGGAGTCGGTACGCAGTATTTT. The chain recombines TRBV4-3 with TRBJ2-3; 8 bases agree with TRBD2. Germline CDR1 reads LGHNA; CDR2 reads YSLEER. CDR3 length equals 16 residues. Unmatched junction bases numbered 11, after V lost 1 base and J lost 8 bases.